This T cell receptor beta chain emerged from a study of T cells in Graves' hyperthyroidism and ophthalmopathy. Study-wide results and limits: Onset of ophthalmopathy came a median about 6.5 months after the model predicted it.

Stable Graves' hyperthyroidism meant no ophthalmopathy progression within 18 months. Criteria for exclusion of patients were uncontrolled infection, other autoimmune disease, pregnancy or lactation. Diagnoses were established using clinical symptoms, serum thyroxine and TRAb, thyroid ultrasound and orbital computed tomography. Amplified regions were TCR beta CDR3 sequences from RNA transcripts. The study used the HTBI primer set for a first-round RT-PCR of the TCR CDR3. TCRdb used MiXCR to reprocess the multiplex PCR reads, holding one entry per CDR3 protein. The data hold about 560,000 distinct CDR3 sequences, with 15% to 20% observed a single time. Regarding this clonotype: Its antigen is not identified.

V lost 4 bases, J lost 5 bases, and 13 bases stayed unmatched. This CDR3 has 17 amino acids. Germline CDR1 and CDR2: ENHRY and SYGVKD. The rearrangement uses TRBV10-3 and TRBJ2-5, with 10 nucleotides matching TRBD2. This receptor was obtained from a woman in her late teens or twenties with Graves' hyperthyroidism. Sequencing was done on a sample of blood. The CDR3 DNA sequence: TGTGCCATCAGTGGCTTAGGACTAGCGGCCGAGGGGGAGACCCAGTACTTC. Residues: CAISGLGLAAEGETQYF.